The 26 T cell receptor beta chains reported below all come from one sample, sequenced in a study of cytomegalovirus exposure and HLA in healthy donors. Primers for the PCR totalled 60 Vbeta and 13 Jbeta. Here immunoSEQ multiplex PCR was the method, and the copy in TCRdb shows in-frame clones only, minus some. The profile covers around 50,000 clones, with around three quarters appearing a single time and around 8% taken by the ten largest. Sample: PBMCs. The receptor source for this set is a man aged 25-45 years in good health and CMV-seropositive.

The chain has TRBV5-4 and TRBJ2-1; 10 nucleotides line up with TRBD2. The CDR3 runs 15 residues. Trimming took 2 bases from V and 4 from J; bases not matched to a gene: 3. Germline V gene lookup returns CDR1 SGHNT and CDR2 YYREEE (reference sequence). The CDR3 protein is CASSFRAGGYNEQFF. The DNA for the CDR3 is TGTGCCAGCAGCTTCAGAGCGGGGGGGTACAATGAGCAGTTCTTC.

V and J are TRBV7-2 and TRBJ1-2; no firm D call. V lost 1 base to trimming and J lost 14 bases, with 14 bases between them. This CDR3 has 12 amino acids. Looked up from germline, CDR1 is SGHTA and CDR2 is FQGNSA. DNA of the CDR3: TGTGCCAGCAGCTTAGTCTTGGAGACGGGTACCTTC. Residues: CASSLVLETGTF.

The gene calls are TRBV6-4 and TRBJ2-3; 11 bases are shared with TRBD2. The junction had 9 bases not matched to a gene; V was cut back by 0 bases and J by 7 bases. Germline V gene lookup returns CDR1 MRHNA and CDR2 SNTAGT. This CDR3 has 17 residues. The CDR3: CASSDSGSSGGAHTQYF. CDR3 nucleotide sequence: TGTGCCAGCAGTGACTCGGGAAGTAGCGGGGGGGCTCATACGCAGTATTTT.

The chain couples TRBV11-3 to TRBJ2-1; TRBD2 aligns across 10 bases. The CDR3 has 15 amino acids. The trim removed 4 bases at V and 10 bases at J, leaving 10 bases unmatched. Germline CDR1 SGHNT, CDR2 YENEEA. The CDR3 here is CASSSRERGGGEQFF. The CDR3 nucleotides read TGTGCCAGCAGCTCCCGAGAGCGGGGGGGCGGGGAGCAGTTCTTC.

The CDR3: CASRSGQGMTEAFF. In nucleotides, the CDR3 is TGTGCCAGCAGATCCGGACAGGGTATGACTGAAGCTTTCTTT. V is TRBV7-9 and J is TRBJ1-1, with 8 positions matching TRBD1. Germline V gives CDR1 SEHNR, CDR2 FQNEAQ (reference sequence). V was pared by 6 bases and J by 5 bases, with 8 bases of the junction left unmatched. CDR3 size: 14 residues.

V gene TRBV6-1 combines with J gene TRBJ2-5; tentatively, D is TRBD1 (5 bases). The CDR3 has 14 residues. The V end lost 2 bases, the J end lost 5 bases, and 12 bases lay between the germline ends. CDR1 and CDR2 from the germline V gene are MNHNS and SASEGT. Here the CDR3 reads CASSEQGSRETQYF. CDR3 DNA: TGTGCCAGCAGTGAACAGGGCTCACGGGAGACCCAGTACTTC.

The chain links TRBV10-3 to TRBJ2-3; perhaps TRBD2 as D (6 bases). CDR1 is ENHRY and CDR2 is SYGVKD in the germline V gene. This CDR3 contains 15 residues. V was cut by 3 bases and J by 1 base, with 11 bases left in between. In nucleotides, the CDR3 is TGTGCCATCAGTGAAGTTGGCGGGGGCACAGATACGCAGTATTTT. Its protein is CAISEVGGGTDTQYF.

CDR3 residues: CASSLVARSGTEAFF. The CDR3 bases are TGTGCCAGCAGCTTGGTAGCACGGTCCGGCACTGAAGCTTTCTTT. The chain has TRBV5-6 and TRBJ1-1; D is ambiguous. The CDR3 runs to 15 residues. Germline-derived CDR1 and CDR2 are SGHDT and YYEEEE. V lost 0 bases and J lost 4, with 13 bases in between.

Points on this clone: Compared with germline, one end of the junction differs, possibly owing to a read error. This chain uses TRBV7-9 with TRBJ1-5; D is possibly TRBD1 (6 bases). This CDR3 contains 12 residues. From germline, CDR1 is SEHNR and CDR2 FQNEAQ (reference sequence). CDR3 loop: CSSSPGVQPQHF. Here the CDR3 DNA reads TGTTCCAGCAGCCCAGGGGTCCAGCCCCAGCATTTT.

The rearrangement joins TRBV7-3 to TRBJ2-3; weak D call: TRBD2 (7 bases). V was shortened by 2 bases and J by 5 bases, with 17 bases between the two germline ends. The CDR3 is 16 amino acids. Germline V gene sequence: CDR1 SGHTA, CDR2 FQGTGA. CDR3 region: CASSLGGGAVGDTQYF. In nucleotides, the CDR3 is TGTGCCAGCAGCTTAGGAGGGGGGGCCGTGGGAGATACGCAGTATTTT.

CDR3 loop: CASSFGTGTNTEAFF. CDR3 DNA: TGTGCCAGCAGCTTCGGGACAGGGACGAACACTGAAGCTTTCTTT. The chain employs TRBV7-8 and TRBJ1-1; 9 positions agree with TRBD1. CDR1 SGHVS and CDR2 FQNEAQ come from the germline V gene. CDR3 length equals 15 residues. V lost 3 bases to trimming and J lost 1 base; unmatched junction nucleotides: 3.

The rearrangement joins TRBV6-6 to TRBJ1-5; 9 bases are shared with TRBD1. J was trimmed by 2 bases and V by 0 bases; bases with no gene match: 2. The germline CDR1 and CDR2 sequences are MNHNY and SVGAGI (reference sequence). This CDR3 has 16 residues. The CDR3 loop reads CASSYSTGGRNQPQHF. The CDR3 nucleotides read TGTGCCAGCAGTTACTCGACAGGGGGACGCAATCAGCCCCAGCATTTT.

The chain uses TRBV9 and TRBJ2-5; 8 bases are shared with TRBD1. With 5 bases clipped from V and 3 bases from J, the junction kept 6 bases outside the gene matches. Germline V CDR1 and CDR2: SGDLS, YYNGEE. This CDR3 spans 14 amino acids. The CDR3 sequence: CASSKGTGEETQYF. The CDR3 DNA reads as TGTGCCAGCAGTAAAGGGACAGGAGAAGAGACCCAGTACTTC.

This chain uses TRBV5-1 with TRBJ2-2; TRBD1 matches 11 bases. There are 13 residues in the CDR3. Germline assignment: CDR1 SGHRS and CDR2 YFSETQ. With V trimmed by 7 bases and J by 5 bases, 1 base remained unmatched. CDR3 loop: CASGTGGTGELFF. CDR3 DNA: TGCGCCAGCGGGACAGGGGGAACCGGGGAGCTGTTTTTT. Full variable domain (outside the CDR3, taken from reference TRBV5-1 and TRBJ2-2): KAGVTQTPRYLIKTRGQQVTLSCSPISGHRSVSWYQQTPGQGLQFLFEYFSETQRNKGNFPGRFSGRQFSNSRSEMNVSTLELGDSALYLCASGTGGTGELFFGEGSRLTVL.

The chain is built from TRBV9 and TRBJ2-7; 8 bases are a match to TRBD2. The CDR3 loop spans 15 amino acids. The germline gives CDR1 SGDLS, CDR2 YYNGEE. Trimming cost V 4 bases and J 6 bases; bases outside gene matches: 12. The CDR3 DNA sequence: TGTGCCAGCAGCTCCCGGGGGGGTAGCCTAGGCGAGCAGTACTTC. As protein: CASSSRGGSLGEQYF.

CDR3 in amino acids: CASSALIPQGLNTEAFF. In nucleotides, the CDR3 is TGTGCCAGCAGCGCACTCATCCCACAGGGGCTAAACACTGAAGCTTTCTTT. This chain uses TRBV7-8 with TRBJ1-1, with TRBD1 matching over 7 bases. The length of the CDR3 is 17 residues. With 5 bases clipped from V and 2 bases from J, the junction kept 14 bases outside the gene matches. Germline CDR1 reads SGHVS; CDR2 reads FQNEAQ.

The rearrangement links TRBV30 to TRBJ1-5; D uncertain. The V end lost 4 bases, the J end lost 5 bases, and 18 bases lay between the germline ends. The CDR3 totals 15 residues. CDR1 is GTSNPN, CDR2 SVGIG, per germline (reference sequence). The chain's CDR3 is CAWTPGRVSDQPQHF. CDR3 coding DNA: TGTGCCTGGACCCCGGGAAGGGTATCCGATCAGCCCCAGCATTTT.

This clone was detected only a few times. The chain has TRBV2 and TRBJ2-6, with TRBD1 matching 12 bases. CDR1 and CDR2 from the germline V gene are SNHLY and FYNNEI. Trimming took 8 bases from V and 4 from J; bases not matched to a gene: 6. The CDR3 covers 16 residues. This chain's CDR3 is CASPGQGASGANVLTF. In DNA, the CDR3 is TGTGCCAGCCCGGGACAGGGGGCTTCCGGGGCCAACGTCCTGACTTTC.

The gene calls are TRBV30 and TRBJ2-3, with 8 bases aligning to TRBD1. This CDR3 comprises 21 residues. Germline V gene lookup returns CDR1 GTSNPN and CDR2 SVGIG (reference sequence). The junction had 24 bases not matched to a gene; V was cut back by 0 bases and J by 4 bases. CDR3 nucleotides: TGTGCCTGGAGTGTACAAACGGGACAGGTCATGGTCCGGTTAATTTCAGATACGCAGTATTTT. This gives the protein CAWSVQTGQVMVRLISDTQYF.

V usage is TRBV6-5 and J usage is TRBJ1-2; no definite D call. Looked up from germline, CDR1 is MNHEY and CDR2 is SVGAGI. The CDR3 is 14 amino acids. Trimming left V 5 bases short and J 8 bases short, with 18 bases between. Here the CDR3 reads CASSEGGFLVGYTF. The CDR3 region has the DNA TGTGCCAGCAGTGAGGGCGGCTTTTTGGTGGGCTACACCTTC.

This chain uses TRBV19 with TRBJ2-3; D is unresolved. Between the trimmed V and J ends, which lost 5 bases and 2 bases, there was a span of 8 bases. The CDR3 covers 13 residues. The germline V gene encodes CDR1 LNHDA and CDR2 SQIVND (reference sequence). CDR3 amino acids: CASSLPSTDTQYF. The CDR3 nucleotides read TGTGCCAGTAGTCTCCCTTCCACAGATACGCAGTATTTT.

CDR3 sequence (DNA): TGTGCCAGCCCAGGGGGCAGGGACACCGGGGAGCTGTTTTTT. Amino acids: CASPGGRDTGELFF. V usage is TRBV5-8 and J usage is TRBJ2-2; 8 positions agree with TRBD1. CDR1 is SGHTS and CDR2 is YDEGEE in the germline V gene. The CDR3 sequence is 14 residues long. V lost 7 bases and J lost 3; bases outside the gene matches: 5.

This chain joins TRBV5-5 and TRBJ1-4; D is unresolved. The V end lost 3 bases, the J end lost 6 bases, and 18 bases lay between the germline ends. The CDR3 covers 16 residues. Per the germline V gene, CDR1 is SGHKS and CDR2 is YYEKEE (reference sequence). CDR3 in DNA: TGTGCCAGCAGCTGGGCCAGAGATGCAACATATGAAAAACTGTTTTTT. This translates into CASSWARDATYEKLFF.

The V and J genes are TRBV7-9 and TRBJ1-6; D call uncertain. Germline V gene sequence: CDR1 SEHNR, CDR2 FQNEAQ (reference sequence). The CDR3 length is 13 residues. V was shortened by 6 bases and J by 4 bases, with 7 bases between the two germline ends. The CDR3 region has the DNA TGTGCCAGCAGGGGCGATTATAATTCACCCCTCCACTTT. Translating gives CASRGDYNSPLHF. The full variable domain, its missing parts supplied by reference TRBV7-9 and TRBJ1-6, is DTGVSQNPRHKITKRGQNVTFRCDPISEHNRLYWYRQTLGQGPEFLTYFQNEAQLEKSRLLSDRFSAERPKGSFSTLEIQRTEQGDSAMYLCASRGDYNSPLHFGNGTRLTVT.

V gene TRBV5-1 combines with J gene TRBJ2-5; TRBD2 matches 8 bases. In germline, CDR1 is SGHRS, CDR2 YFSETQ. V lost 3 bases, J lost 5 bases, and 6 bases stayed unmatched. The length of the CDR3 is 14 residues. CDR3 bases: TGCGCCAGCAGCTCCGGGGGACTAGGGGAGACCCAGTACTTC. This codes for CASSSGGLGETQYF. The whole variable domain, remainder taken from reference TRBV5-1 and TRBJ2-5, is KAGVTQTPRYLIKTRGQQVTLSCSPISGHRSVSWYQQTPGQGLQFLFEYFSETQRNKGNFPGRFSGRQFSNSRSEMNVSTLELGDSALYLCASSSGGLGETQYFGPGTRLLVL.

In this sample, this clone turned up a few times. J is TRBJ1-2 and V is TRBV5-6, with 10 positions matching TRBD1. The CDR3 has 14 residues. Germline assignment: CDR1 SGHDT and CDR2 YYEEEE. Germline trimming cut 5 bases from V and 4 bases from J; bases unmatched to any gene: 5. Here the CDR3 reads CASRTGGAGYGYTF. The CDR3 region has the DNA TGTGCCAGCAGGACAGGGGGCGCCGGCTATGGCTACACCTTC.